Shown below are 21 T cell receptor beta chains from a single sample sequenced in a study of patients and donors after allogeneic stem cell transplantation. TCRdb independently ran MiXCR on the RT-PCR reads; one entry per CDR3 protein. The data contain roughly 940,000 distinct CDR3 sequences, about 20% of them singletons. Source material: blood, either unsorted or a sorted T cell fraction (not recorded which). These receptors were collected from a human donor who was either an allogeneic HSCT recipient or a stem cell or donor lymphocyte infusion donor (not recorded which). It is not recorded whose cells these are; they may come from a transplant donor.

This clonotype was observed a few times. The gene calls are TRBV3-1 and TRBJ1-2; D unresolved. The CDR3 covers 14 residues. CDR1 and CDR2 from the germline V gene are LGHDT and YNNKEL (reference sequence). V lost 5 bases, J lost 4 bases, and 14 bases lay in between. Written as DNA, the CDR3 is TGTGCCAGCAGCTGGTTTGTCGGCAGCTATGGCTACACCTTC. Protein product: CASSWFVGSYGYTF.

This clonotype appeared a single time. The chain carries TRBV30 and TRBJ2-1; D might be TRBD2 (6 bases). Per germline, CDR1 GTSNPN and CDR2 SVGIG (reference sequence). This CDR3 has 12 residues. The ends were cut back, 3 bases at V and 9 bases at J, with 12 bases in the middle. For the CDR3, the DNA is TGTGCCTGGAGATTCTTTAGCGGTGAGCAGTTCTTC. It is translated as CAWRFFSGEQFF.

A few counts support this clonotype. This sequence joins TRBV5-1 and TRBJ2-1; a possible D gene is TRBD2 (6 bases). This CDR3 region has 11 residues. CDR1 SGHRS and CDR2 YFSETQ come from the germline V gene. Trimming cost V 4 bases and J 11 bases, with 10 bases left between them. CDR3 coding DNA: TGCGCCAGCAGCCCGGACTACCAGCAGTTCTTC. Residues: CASSPDYQQFF.

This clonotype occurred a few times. CDR3 amino acids: CASSKQEVWTVPYEQYF. DNA of the CDR3: TGTGCCAGCAGTAAACAAGAGGTGTGGACAGTCCCCTACGAGCAGTACTTC. The chain links TRBV9 to TRBJ2-7, with a possible D match to TRBD1 (6 bases). V was pared by 5 bases and J by 2 bases, with 23 bases between. The CDR3 is made up of 17 amino acids. Germline CDR1 and CDR2: SGDLS and YYNGEE.

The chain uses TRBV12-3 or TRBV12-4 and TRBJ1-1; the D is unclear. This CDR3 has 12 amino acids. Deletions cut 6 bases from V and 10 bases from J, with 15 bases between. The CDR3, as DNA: TGTGCCAGCAGCCACGGTGGGAGGTCAGCTTTCTTT. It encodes CASSHGGRSAFF.

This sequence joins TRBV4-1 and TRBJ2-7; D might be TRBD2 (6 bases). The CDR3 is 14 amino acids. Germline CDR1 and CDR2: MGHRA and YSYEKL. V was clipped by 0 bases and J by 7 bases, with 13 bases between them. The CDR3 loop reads CASSQESREREQYF. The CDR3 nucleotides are TGCGCCAGCAGCCAAGAGTCGCGGGAAAGAGAGCAGTACTTC.

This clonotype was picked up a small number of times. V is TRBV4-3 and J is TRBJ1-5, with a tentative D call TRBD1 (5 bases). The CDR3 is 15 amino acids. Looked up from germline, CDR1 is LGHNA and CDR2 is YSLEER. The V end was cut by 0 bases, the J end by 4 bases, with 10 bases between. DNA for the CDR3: TGCGCCAGCAGCCAAGACGACAGAAATAATCAGCCCCAGCATTTT. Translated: CASSQDDRNNQPQHF.

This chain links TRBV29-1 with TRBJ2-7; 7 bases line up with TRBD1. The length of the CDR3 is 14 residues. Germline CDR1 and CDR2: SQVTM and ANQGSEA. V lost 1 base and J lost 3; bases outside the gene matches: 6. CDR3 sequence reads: CSVEGGGRSYEQYF. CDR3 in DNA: TGCAGCGTTGAAGGAGGGGGCAGAAGCTACGAGCAGTACTTC.

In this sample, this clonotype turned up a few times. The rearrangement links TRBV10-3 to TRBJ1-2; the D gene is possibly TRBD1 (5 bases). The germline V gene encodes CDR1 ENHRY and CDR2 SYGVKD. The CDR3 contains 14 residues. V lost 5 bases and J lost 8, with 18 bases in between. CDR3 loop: CAISFSEGSGGYTF. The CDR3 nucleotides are TGTGCCATCAGTTTCTCGGAGGGGTCAGGAGGCTACACCTTC.

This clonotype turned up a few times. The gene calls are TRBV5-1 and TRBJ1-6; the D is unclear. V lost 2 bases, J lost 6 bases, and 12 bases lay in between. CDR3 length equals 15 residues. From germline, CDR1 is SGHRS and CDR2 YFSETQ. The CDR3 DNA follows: TGCGCCAGCAGCTTAATCTCGGGAGTTAATTCACCCCTCCACTTT. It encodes CASSLISGVNSPLHF.

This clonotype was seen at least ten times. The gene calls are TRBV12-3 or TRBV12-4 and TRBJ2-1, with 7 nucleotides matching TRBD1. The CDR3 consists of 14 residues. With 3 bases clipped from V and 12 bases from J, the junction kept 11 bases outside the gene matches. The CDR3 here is CASSFTDRPRGQFF. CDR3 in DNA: TGTGCCAGCAGTTTCACGGACAGGCCCAGGGGGCAGTTCTTC.

The CDR3, as DNA: TGTGCCAGCAGTATAGCGGGGGCAAACCACGAGCAGTACTTC. Translation gives CASSIAGANHEQYF. The chain combines TRBV7-2 with TRBJ2-7; 9 bases agree with TRBD2. J gave up 5 bases and V 6 bases, and 8 bases lay outside the gene matches. This CDR3 region has 14 residues. Germline CDR1 and CDR2: SGHTA and FQGNSA.

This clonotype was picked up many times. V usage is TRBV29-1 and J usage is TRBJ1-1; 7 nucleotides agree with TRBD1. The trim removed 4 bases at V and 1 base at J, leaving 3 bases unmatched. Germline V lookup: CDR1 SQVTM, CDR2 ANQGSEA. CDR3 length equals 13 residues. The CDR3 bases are TGCAGCGTTGGACAGGGATCGAACACTGAAGCTTTCTTT. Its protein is CSVGQGSNTEAFF.

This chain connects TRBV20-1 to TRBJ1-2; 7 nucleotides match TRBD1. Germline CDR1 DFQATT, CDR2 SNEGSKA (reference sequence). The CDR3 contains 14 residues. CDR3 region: CRARQGGIDYGYTF. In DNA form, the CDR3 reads TGCAGGGCCCGACAGGGAGGAATTGACTATGGCTACACCTTC.

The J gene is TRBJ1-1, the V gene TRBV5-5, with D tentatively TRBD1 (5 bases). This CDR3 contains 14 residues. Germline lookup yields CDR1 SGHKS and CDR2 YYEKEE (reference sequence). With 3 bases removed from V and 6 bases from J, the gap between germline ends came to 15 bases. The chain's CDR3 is CASSWDGRKSEAFF. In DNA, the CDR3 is TGTGCCAGCAGCTGGGACGGAAGGAAGTCTGAAGCTTTCTTT.

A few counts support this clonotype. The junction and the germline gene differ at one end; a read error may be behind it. The CDR3 is CASSTTGRVYF. CDR3 sequence (DNA): TGTGCCAGCAGCACCACAGGGAGGGTCTATTTT. The gene calls are TRBV12-3 or TRBV12-4 and TRBJ1-4, with D possibly matching TRBD1 (6 bases). The CDR3 is 11 residues long.

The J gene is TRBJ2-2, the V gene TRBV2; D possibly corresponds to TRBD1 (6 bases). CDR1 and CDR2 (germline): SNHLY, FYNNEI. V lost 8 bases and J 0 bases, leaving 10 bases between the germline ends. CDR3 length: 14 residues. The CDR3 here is CASSDSANTGELFF. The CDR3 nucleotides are TGTGCCAGCTCGGACAGCGCGAACACCGGGGAGCTGTTTTTT.

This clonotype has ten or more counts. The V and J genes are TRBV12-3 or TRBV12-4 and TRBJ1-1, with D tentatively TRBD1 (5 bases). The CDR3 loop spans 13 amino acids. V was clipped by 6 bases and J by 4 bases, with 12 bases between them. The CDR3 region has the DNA TGTGCCAGCAGGCCCGGGGGGATCACTGAAGCTTTCTTT. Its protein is CASRPGGITEAFF.

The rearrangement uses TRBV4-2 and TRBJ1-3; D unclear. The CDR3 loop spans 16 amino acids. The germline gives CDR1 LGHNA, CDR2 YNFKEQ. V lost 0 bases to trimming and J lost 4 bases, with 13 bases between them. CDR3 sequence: CASSQDRGISGNTIYF. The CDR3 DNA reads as TGTGCCAGCAGCCAAGATCGAGGGATCTCCGGAAACACCATATATTTT.

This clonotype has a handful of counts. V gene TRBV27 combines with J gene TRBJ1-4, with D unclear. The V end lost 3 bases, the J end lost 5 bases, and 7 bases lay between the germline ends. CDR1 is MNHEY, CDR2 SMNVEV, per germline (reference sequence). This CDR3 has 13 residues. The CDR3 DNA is TGTGCCAGCAGTTTCTACGAAAATGAAAAACTGTTTTTT. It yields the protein CASSFYENEKLFF.

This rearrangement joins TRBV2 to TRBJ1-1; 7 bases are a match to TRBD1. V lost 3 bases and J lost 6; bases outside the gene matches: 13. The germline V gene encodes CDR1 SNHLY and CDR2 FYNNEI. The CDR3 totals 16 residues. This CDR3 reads CASSDPGRGPASEAFF. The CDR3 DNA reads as TGTGCCAGCAGTGACCCGGGGAGGGGGCCGGCCTCTGAAGCTTTCTTT.